Sequencing of this T cell receptor beta chain was carried out in a study of CXCR3-negative and CXCR3-positive naive CD8 T cells. The CDR3 is 18 amino acids. Germline V gene sequence: CDR1 MNHEY, CDR2 SVGEGT. All TRB cDNA libraries came from 5' RACE performed with UMI labels. TCRdb reprocessed the 5' RACE reads and reports one entry per CDR3 protein, with no DNA. The sample includes some 130,000 distinct CDR3 sequences. This clonotype was sampled from a human donor in good health. Some clones in this sample may be carry-over from other donors' samples. The V and J genes are TRBV6-2 or TRBV6-3 and TRBJ1-1; TCRdb gives TRBD1 as the D gene, but with no DNA this cannot be confirmed. The sequencing sample was made of naive CXCR3- CD8+ T cells from blood. Documented subset: CD45RO-CCR7+CD27+CD95- naive CD8+ T cells lacking CXCR3 (TNR3-). The CDR3 is CASSYSMVPGPGSTEAFF.